Listed below are T cell receptor beta chains from one sample, sequenced in a study of cytomegalovirus exposure and HLA in healthy donors. Clones were sequenced by immunoSEQ multiplex PCR, and TCRdb holds only the in-frame ones, with some missing. The sample lists roughly 110,000 clones, roughly four fifths occurring once. Sequenced input: PBMCs. The receptors stem from a man aged 55-75 years in good health and CMV-seronegative. CDR3s include the opening cysteine and the closing phenylalanine or tryptophan. A D gene is named only where the DNA matches it firmly. The size field is filled for only some rows; it gives once, few, many or a size class.

TRBV29-1,NA,TRBD1,TRBJ2-1,TGCAGCGTTGACAGGGGGACCTCCTACAATGAGCAGTTCTTC,CSVDRGTSYNEQFF
TRBV7-2,NA,TRBD1,TRBJ2-5,TGTGCCAGCAGCTTAGGGGTGGGGACAGCCCAAGAGACCCAGTACTTC,CASSLGVGTAQETQYF
TRBV14,NA,NA,TRBJ2-1,TGTGCCAGCAGCCAAGATTGGGGAGGCACCAATGAGCAGTTCTTC,CASSQDWGGTNEQFF
TRBV6-6,NA,NA,TRBJ2-2,TGTGCCAGCAGACAGGGCTGGGACGGGGAGCTGTTTTTT,CASRQGWDGELFF
TRBV18,NA,TRBD1,TRBJ1-1,TGTGCCAGCTCGGCCACAGGGGGCAGATACACTGAAGCTTTCTTT,CASSATGGRYTEAFF
TRBV5-4,NA,TRBD1,TRBJ2-4,TGTGCCAGCAGCGATCCACAGGGGGCGGGGGTCAAAAACATTCAGTACTTC,CASSDPQGAGVKNIQYF
TRBV6-5,NA,NA,TRBJ2-2,TGTGCCAGCAGGTCCGGGACATCCACCGGGGAGCTGTTTTTT,CASRSGTSTGELFF
TRBV29-1,NA,NA,TRBJ1-1,TGCAGCGGCAGGACTGACATGAACACTGAAGCTTTCTTT,CSGRTDMNTEAFF
TRBV5-1,NA,TRBD2,TRBJ2-3,TGCGCCAGCAGCTCGACTAGCGCTCTCGATACGCAGTATTTT,CASSSTSALDTQYF
TRBV28,few,NA,TRBJ1-2,TGTGCCAGCACCCCCGTAGATCGAAACTATGGCTACACCTTC,CASTPVDRNYGYTF
TRBV6-1,NA,TRBD1,TRBJ1-2,TGTGCCAGCAGTGCATGGACAGGGGCGGACCATGGCTACACCTTC,CASSAWTGADHGYTF
TRBV30,NA,NA,TRBJ1-6,TGTGCCTGGAGTGACCAACTGTCCGGGAATGGGCGCTTT,CAWSDQLSGNGRF
TRBV6-5,NA,TRBD1,TRBJ1-2,TGTGCCAGCAGCCGAGGACAGGGGGCTCTTGGCTACACCTTC,CASSRGQGALGYTF
TRBV4-3,NA,NA,TRBJ1-6,TGCGCCAGCAGCAACACAATTAATTCACCCCTCCACTTT,CASSNTINSPLHF
TRBV7-9,NA,TRBD1,TRBJ1-1,TGTGCCAGCAGCTTGTCCGGGACAGCTAGGACTGAAGCTTTCTTT,CASSLSGTARTEAFF
TRBV28,NA,TRBD2,TRBJ2-1,TGTGCCAGCAGTCAGAGTAGCGGGGGCGATAGCTCCTACAATGAGCAGTTCTTC,CASSQSSGGDSSYNEQFF
TRBV7-2,NA,NA,TRBJ2-7,TGTGCCAGCGGGAGACGGGCGAGCTCCTACGAGCAGTACTTC,CASGRRASSYEQYF
TRBV6-5,NA,NA,TRBJ1-1,TGTGCCAGCACCGATTACAGGGACCGGGCTGAAGCTTTCTTT,CASTDYRDRAEAFF
TRBV2,NA,NA,TRBJ1-6,TGTGCCAGCAGTGCCCGTGGACATTATAATTCACCCCTCCACTTT,CASSARGHYNSPLHF
TRBV19,NA,NA,TRBJ1-1,TGTGCCAGTACGGACTCCTTTGGGGACACTGAAGCTTTCTTT,CASTDSFGDTEAFF
TRBV6-1,NA,NA,TRBJ1-1,TGTGCCAGCAGTGAAGTGACAGCAATAGGAGCTTTCTTT,CASSEVTAIGAFF
TRBV6-6,NA,TRBD1,TRBJ1-1,TGTGCCAGCAGTTATACCGACAGGGAAAGTGAAGCTTTCTTT,CASSYTDRESEAFF
TRBV28,NA,TRBD1,TRBJ1-6,TGTGCCAGCAGTCACCGGACAGGGGGGGAGGATTCACCCCTCCACTTT,CASSHRTGGEDSPLHF
TRBV5-1,NA,NA,TRBJ2-2,TGCGCCAGCAGCTTAACCTCGGGACTGATCACCGGGGAGCTGTTTTTT,CASSLTSGLITGELFF
TRBV4-1,NA,NA,TRBJ2-5,TGCGCCAGCAGCCTCGCCTACAGGGATGAGACCCAGTACTTC,CASSLAYRDETQYF
TRBV6-1,NA,TRBD1,TRBJ1-4,TGTGCCAGCAGGCCAAGGACAGGGGCCCCAGAAAAACTGTTTTTT,CASRPRTGAPEKLFF
TRBV14,NA,TRBD1,TRBJ2-7,TGTGCCAGCCGCGGGGACAGGGCCTACGAGCAGTACTTC,CASRGDRAYEQYF
TRBV9,NA,NA,TRBJ2-1,TGTGCCAGCTCCAGCGTAGATTCACATCTCAATGAGCAGTTCTTC,CASSSVDSHLNEQFF